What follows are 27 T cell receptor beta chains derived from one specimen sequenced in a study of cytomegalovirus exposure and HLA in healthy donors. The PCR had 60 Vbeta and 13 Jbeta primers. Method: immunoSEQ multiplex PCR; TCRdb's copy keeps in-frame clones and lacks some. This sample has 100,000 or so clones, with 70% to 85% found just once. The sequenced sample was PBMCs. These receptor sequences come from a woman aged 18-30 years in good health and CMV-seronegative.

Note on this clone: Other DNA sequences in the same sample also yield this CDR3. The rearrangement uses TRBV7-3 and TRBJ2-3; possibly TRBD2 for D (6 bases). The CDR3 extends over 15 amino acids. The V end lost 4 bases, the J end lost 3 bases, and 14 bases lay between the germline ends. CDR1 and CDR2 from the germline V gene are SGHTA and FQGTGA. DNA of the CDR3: TGTGCCAGCAGCTCGTTAGCGGTTAGTACAGATACGCAGTATTTT. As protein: CASSSLAVSTDTQYF.

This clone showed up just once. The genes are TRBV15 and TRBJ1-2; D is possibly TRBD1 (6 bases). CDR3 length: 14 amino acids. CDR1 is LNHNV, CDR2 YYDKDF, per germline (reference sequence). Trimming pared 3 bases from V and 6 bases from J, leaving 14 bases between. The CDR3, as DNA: TGTGCCACCAGCAGCCCGCAAGGGGGTCATGGCTACACCTTC. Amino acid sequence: CATSSPQGGHGYTF.

Here the CDR3 DNA reads TGTGCCAGCAGCTTGTTTGCGATAAATCAGCCCCAGCATTTT. Amino acid sequence: CASSLFAINQPQHF. The chain couples TRBV5-6 to TRBJ1-5; D remains unclear. V lost 1 base and J 4 bases, leaving 9 bases between the germline ends. Per the germline V gene, CDR1 is SGHDT and CDR2 is YYEEEE. This CDR3 spans 14 amino acids.

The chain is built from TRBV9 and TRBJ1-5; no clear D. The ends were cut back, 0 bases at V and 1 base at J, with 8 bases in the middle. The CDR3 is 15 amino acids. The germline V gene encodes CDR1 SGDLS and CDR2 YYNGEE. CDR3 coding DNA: TGTGCCAGCAGCGTAGCCGGGGAAAGCAATCAGCCCCAGCATTTT. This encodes CASSVAGESNQPQHF.

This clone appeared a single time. CDR3 protein: CASSPMGNTGEGYTF. The CDR3 bases are TGTGCCAGCAGCCCAATGGGAAATACAGGGGAAGGCTACACCTTC. The genes are TRBV7-3 and TRBJ1-2, with 7 bases that match TRBD1. The germline CDR1 and CDR2 sequences are SGHTA and FQGTGA. This CDR3 is 15 amino acids long. V shed 5 bases, J shed 8 bases, and the junction held 14 bases outside the gene matches.

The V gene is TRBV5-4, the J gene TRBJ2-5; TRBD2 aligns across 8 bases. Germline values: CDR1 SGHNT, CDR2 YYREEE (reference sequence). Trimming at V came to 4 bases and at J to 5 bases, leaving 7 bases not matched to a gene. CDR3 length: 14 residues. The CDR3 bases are TGTGCCAGCAGCCTCGGACTAGCCGACGAGACCCAGTACTTC. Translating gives CASSLGLADETQYF.

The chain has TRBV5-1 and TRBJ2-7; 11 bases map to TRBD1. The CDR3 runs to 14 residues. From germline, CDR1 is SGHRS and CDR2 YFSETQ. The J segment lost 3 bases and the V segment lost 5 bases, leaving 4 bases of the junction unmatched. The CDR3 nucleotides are TGCGCCAGCAGGCCCGGGACAGGGGGCTACGAGCAGTACTTC. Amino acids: CASRPGTGGYEQYF.

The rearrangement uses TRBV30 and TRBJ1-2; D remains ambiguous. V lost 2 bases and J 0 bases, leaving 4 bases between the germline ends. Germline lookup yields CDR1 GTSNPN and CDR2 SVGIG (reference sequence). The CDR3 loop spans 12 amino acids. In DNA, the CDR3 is TGTGCCTGGAGTCCCGCTAACTATGGCTACACCTTC. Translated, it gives CAWSPANYGYTF.

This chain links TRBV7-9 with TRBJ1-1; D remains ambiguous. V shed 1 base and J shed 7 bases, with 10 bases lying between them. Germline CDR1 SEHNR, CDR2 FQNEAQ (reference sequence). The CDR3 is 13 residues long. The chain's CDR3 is CASSLEGGLEAFF. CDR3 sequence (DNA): TGTGCCAGCAGCTTAGAGGGAGGACTTGAAGCTTTCTTT.

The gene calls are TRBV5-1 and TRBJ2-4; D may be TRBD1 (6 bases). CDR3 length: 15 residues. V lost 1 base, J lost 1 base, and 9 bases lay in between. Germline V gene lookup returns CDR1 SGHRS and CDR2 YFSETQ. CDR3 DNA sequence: TGCGCCAGCAGCTTGTCAGGGGTGGCCAAAAACATTCAGTACTTC. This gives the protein CASSLSGVAKNIQYF.

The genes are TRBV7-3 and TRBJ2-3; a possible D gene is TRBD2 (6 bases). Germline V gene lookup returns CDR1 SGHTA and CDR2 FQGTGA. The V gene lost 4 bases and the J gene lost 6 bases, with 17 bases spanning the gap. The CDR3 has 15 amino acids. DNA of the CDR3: TGTGCCAGCAGCTCATCCAGCGGGCGAGGCGATACGCAGTATTTT. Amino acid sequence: CASSSSSGRGDTQYF.

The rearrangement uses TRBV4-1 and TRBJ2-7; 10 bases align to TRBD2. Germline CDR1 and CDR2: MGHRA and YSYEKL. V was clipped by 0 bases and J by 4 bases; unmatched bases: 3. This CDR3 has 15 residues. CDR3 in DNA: TGCGCCAGCAGCCAAGATCGTAGCGGGGGGTACGAGCAGTACTTC. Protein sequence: CASSQDRSGGYEQYF.

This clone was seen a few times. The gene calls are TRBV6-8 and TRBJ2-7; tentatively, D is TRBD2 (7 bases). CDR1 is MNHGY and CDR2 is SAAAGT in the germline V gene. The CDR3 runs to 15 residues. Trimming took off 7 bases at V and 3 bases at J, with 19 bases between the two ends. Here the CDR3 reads CASTKRGGHNYEQYF. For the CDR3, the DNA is TGTGCCAGCACCAAAAGGGGGGGGCACAACTACGAGCAGTACTTC.

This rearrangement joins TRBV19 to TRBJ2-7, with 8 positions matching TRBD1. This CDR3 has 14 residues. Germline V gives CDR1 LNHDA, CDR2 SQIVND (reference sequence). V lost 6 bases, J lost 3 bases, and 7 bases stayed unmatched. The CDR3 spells CASSLQGDSYEQYF. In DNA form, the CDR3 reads TGTGCCAGTAGCCTACAGGGGGACAGCTACGAGCAGTACTTC.

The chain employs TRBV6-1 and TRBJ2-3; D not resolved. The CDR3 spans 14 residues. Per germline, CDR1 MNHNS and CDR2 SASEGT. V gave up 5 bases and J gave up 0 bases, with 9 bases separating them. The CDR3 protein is CASSFGGSTDTQYF. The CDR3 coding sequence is TGTGCCAGCAGTTTTGGCGGCAGCACAGATACGCAGTATTTT.

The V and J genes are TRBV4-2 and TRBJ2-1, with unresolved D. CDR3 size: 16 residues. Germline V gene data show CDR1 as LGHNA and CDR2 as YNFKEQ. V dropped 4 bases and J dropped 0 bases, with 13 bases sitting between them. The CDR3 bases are TGTGCCAGCAGCCCCGGTGGGCTGAGCTCCTACAATGAGCAGTTCTTC. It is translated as CASSPGGLSSYNEQFF.

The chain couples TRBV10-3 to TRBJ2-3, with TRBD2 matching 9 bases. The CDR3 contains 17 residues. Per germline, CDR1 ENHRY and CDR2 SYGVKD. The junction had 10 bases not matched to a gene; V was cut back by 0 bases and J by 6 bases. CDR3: CAISESVSGGRPDTQYF. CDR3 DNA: TGTGCCATCAGTGAGTCCGTAAGCGGGGGGAGACCGGATACGCAGTATTTT.

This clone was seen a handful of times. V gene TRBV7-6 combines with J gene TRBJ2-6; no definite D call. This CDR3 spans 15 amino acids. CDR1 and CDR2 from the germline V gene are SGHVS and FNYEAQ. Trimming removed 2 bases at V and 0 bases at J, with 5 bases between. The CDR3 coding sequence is TGTGCCAGCAGCTTATCCCTCTCTGGGGCCAACGTCCTGACTTTC. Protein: CASSLSLSGANVLTF.

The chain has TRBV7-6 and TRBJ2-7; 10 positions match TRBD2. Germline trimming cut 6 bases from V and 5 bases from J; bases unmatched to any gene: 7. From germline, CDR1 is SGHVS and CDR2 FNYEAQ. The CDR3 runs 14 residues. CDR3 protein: CASSYSGRMDEQYF. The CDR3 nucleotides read TGTGCCAGCAGTTATAGCGGGAGGATGGACGAGCAGTACTTC.

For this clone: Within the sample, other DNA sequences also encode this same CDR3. CDR3 protein: CASSAQDRVDTGELFF. Written as DNA, the CDR3 is TGTGCCAGCAGTGCGCAAGACAGGGTCGACACCGGGGAGCTGTTTTTT. The chain has TRBV27 and TRBJ2-2, with 7 bases lining up with TRBD1. Looked up from germline, CDR1 is MNHEY and CDR2 is SMNVEV (reference sequence). Trimming took 5 bases from V and 3 from J; bases not matched to a gene: 9. CDR3 length: 16 amino acids.

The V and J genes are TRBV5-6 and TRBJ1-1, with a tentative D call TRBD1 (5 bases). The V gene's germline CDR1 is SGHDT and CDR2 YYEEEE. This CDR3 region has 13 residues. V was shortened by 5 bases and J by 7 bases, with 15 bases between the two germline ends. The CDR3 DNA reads TGTGCCAGCAGTCAAATGACAGTAAATGAAGCTTTCTTT. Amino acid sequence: CASSQMTVNEAFF.

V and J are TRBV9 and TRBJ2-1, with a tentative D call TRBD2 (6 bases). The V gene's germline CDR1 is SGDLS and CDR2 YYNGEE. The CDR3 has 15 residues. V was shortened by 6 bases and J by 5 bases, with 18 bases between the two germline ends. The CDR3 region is CASTLGPRDHNEQFF. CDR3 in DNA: TGTGCCAGCACCCTCGGTCCGCGGGACCACAATGAGCAGTTCTTC.

The CDR3 is CASSPTLRLNTEAFF. CDR3 nucleotides: TGTGCCAGCTCACCTACCTTACGGTTGAACACTGAAGCTTTCTTT. V and J are TRBV18 and TRBJ1-1; no reliable D call. Trimming shortened V by 3 bases and J by 0 bases, and 11 bases separated the two germline ends. The CDR3 has 15 amino acids. Germline V gene data show CDR1 as KGHSH and CDR2 as LQKENI.

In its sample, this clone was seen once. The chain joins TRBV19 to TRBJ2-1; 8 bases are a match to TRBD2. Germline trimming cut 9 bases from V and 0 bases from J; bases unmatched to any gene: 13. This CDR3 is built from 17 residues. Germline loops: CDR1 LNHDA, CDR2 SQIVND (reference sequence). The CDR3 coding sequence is TGTGCCAGAACAGACAGTTTAGCGGGGACCTCCTACAATGAGCAGTTCTTC. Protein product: CARTDSLAGTSYNEQFF.

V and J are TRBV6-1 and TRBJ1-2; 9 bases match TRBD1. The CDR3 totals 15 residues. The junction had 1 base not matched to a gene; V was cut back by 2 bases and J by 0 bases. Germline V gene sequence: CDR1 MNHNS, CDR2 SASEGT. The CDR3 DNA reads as TGTGCCAGCAGTGAATGGACAGGGGCTAACTATGGCTACACCTTC. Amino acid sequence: CASSEWTGANYGYTF.

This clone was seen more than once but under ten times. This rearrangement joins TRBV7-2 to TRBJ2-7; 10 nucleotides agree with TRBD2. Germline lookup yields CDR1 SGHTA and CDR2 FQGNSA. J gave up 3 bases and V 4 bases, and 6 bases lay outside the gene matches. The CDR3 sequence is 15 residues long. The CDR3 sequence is CASSSSSGGRYEQYF. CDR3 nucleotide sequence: TGTGCCAGCAGCTCATCTAGCGGGGGACGCTACGAGCAGTACTTC.

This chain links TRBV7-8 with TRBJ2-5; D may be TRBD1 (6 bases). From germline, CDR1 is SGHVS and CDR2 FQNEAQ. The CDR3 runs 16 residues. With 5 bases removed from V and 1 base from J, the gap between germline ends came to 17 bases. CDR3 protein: CASSPPPGHTQETQYF. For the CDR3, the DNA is TGTGCCAGCAGCCCCCCTCCGGGACATACCCAAGAGACCCAGTACTTC.